One TCR beta chain is described in this entry. Its antigen is undetermined. The donors were part of the validation cohort, which consisted of roughly 110 subjects and was separate from the first cohort of around 620 subjects. Repertoires were generated with immunoSEQ multiplex PCR, while TCRdb's copy carries only in-frame clones and drops some. The table records roughly 180,000 clones, over 65% of them present only once. The sample is drawn from a study of cytomegalovirus exposure and HLA in healthy donors. Overall study results and limits: Published work reported that the classifier diagnosed cytomegalovirus status with high specificity and sensitivity.

Source material: PBMCs. The receptor was derived from a man between 18 and 35 years old in good health and CMV-seropositive.

CDR3 region: CASSGGQGARGETEAFF. The CDR3, as DNA: TGTGCCAGCAGCGGAGGACAGGGGGCGCGCGGAGAAACTGAAGCTTTCTTT. The V and J genes are TRBV9 and TRBJ1-1; 11 nucleotides agree with TRBD1. After removal of 3 bases from V and 5 bases from J, the junction contained 12 bases not matched to a gene. The CDR3 is 17 residues long. Germline CDR1 is SGDLS and CDR2 is YYNGEE.